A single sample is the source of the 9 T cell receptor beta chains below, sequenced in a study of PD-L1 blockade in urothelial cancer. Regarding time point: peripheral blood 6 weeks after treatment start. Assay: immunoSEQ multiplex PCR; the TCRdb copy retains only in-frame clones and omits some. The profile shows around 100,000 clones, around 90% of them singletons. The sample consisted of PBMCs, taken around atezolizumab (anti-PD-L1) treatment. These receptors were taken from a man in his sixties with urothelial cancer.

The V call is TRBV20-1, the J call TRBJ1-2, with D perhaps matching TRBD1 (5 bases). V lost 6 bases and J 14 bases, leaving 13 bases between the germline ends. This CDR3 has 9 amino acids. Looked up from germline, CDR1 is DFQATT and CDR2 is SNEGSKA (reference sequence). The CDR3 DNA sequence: TGCAGTGCACCACAGGTTTCAACCTTC. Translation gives CSAPQVSTF.

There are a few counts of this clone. The CDR3 loop reads CASSLLESEAFF. DNA for the CDR3: TGTGCCAGCAGCTTATTAGAGTCTGAAGCTTTCTTT. V usage is TRBV7-2 and J usage is TRBJ1-1; D remains unclear. With 2 bases removed from V and 6 bases from J, the gap between germline ends came to 7 bases. This CDR3 is 12 amino acids long. The germline gives CDR1 SGHTA, CDR2 FQGNSA.

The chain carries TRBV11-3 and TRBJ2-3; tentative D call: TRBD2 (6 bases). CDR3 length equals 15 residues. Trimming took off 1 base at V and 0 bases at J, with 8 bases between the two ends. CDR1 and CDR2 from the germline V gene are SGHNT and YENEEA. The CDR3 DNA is TGTGCCAGCAGCTTAGGCGGGGCGAGCACAGATACGCAGTATTTT. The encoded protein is CASSLGGASTDTQYF.

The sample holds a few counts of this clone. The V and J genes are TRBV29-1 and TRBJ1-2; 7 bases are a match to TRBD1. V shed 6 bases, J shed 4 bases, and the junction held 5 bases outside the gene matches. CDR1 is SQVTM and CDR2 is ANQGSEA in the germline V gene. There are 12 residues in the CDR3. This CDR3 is CSVANRGYGYTF. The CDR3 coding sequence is TGCAGCGTGGCTAACAGGGGCTATGGCTACACCTTC.

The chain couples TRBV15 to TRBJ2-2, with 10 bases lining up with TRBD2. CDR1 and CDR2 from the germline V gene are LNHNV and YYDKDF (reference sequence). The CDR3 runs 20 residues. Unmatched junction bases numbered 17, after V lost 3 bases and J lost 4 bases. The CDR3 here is CATSRLVSTLSGRATGELFF. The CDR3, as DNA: TGTGCCACCAGCAGGCTAGTAAGCACCCTAAGCGGGAGGGCCACCGGGGAGCTGTTTTTT.

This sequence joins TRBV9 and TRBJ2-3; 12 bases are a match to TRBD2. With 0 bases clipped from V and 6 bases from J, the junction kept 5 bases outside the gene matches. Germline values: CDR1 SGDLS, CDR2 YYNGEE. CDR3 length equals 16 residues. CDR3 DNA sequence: TGTGCCAGCAGCGTAGCTAGCGGGGGGGCCGCTGATACGCAGTATTTT. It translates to CASSVASGGAADTQYF.

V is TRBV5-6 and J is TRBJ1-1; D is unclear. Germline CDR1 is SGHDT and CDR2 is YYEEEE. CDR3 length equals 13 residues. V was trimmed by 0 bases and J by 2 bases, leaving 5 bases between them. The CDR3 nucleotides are TGTGCCAGCAGCTTGGGTCATAACACTGAAGCTTTCTTT. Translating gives CASSLGHNTEAFF.

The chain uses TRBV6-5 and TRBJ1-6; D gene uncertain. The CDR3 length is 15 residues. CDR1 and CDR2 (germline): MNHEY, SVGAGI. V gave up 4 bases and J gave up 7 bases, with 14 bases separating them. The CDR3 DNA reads TGTGCCAGCAGTTTCATCGGGGAGGGCAATTCACCCCTCCACTTT. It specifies CASSFIGEGNSPLHF.

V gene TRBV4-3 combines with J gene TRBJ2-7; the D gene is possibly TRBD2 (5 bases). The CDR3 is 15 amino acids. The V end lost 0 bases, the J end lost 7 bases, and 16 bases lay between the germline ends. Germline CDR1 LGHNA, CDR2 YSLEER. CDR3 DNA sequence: TGCGCCAGCAGCCAAGATCTTGGCCAGAGAGGGGAGCAGTACTTC. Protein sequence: CASSQDLGQRGEQYF.